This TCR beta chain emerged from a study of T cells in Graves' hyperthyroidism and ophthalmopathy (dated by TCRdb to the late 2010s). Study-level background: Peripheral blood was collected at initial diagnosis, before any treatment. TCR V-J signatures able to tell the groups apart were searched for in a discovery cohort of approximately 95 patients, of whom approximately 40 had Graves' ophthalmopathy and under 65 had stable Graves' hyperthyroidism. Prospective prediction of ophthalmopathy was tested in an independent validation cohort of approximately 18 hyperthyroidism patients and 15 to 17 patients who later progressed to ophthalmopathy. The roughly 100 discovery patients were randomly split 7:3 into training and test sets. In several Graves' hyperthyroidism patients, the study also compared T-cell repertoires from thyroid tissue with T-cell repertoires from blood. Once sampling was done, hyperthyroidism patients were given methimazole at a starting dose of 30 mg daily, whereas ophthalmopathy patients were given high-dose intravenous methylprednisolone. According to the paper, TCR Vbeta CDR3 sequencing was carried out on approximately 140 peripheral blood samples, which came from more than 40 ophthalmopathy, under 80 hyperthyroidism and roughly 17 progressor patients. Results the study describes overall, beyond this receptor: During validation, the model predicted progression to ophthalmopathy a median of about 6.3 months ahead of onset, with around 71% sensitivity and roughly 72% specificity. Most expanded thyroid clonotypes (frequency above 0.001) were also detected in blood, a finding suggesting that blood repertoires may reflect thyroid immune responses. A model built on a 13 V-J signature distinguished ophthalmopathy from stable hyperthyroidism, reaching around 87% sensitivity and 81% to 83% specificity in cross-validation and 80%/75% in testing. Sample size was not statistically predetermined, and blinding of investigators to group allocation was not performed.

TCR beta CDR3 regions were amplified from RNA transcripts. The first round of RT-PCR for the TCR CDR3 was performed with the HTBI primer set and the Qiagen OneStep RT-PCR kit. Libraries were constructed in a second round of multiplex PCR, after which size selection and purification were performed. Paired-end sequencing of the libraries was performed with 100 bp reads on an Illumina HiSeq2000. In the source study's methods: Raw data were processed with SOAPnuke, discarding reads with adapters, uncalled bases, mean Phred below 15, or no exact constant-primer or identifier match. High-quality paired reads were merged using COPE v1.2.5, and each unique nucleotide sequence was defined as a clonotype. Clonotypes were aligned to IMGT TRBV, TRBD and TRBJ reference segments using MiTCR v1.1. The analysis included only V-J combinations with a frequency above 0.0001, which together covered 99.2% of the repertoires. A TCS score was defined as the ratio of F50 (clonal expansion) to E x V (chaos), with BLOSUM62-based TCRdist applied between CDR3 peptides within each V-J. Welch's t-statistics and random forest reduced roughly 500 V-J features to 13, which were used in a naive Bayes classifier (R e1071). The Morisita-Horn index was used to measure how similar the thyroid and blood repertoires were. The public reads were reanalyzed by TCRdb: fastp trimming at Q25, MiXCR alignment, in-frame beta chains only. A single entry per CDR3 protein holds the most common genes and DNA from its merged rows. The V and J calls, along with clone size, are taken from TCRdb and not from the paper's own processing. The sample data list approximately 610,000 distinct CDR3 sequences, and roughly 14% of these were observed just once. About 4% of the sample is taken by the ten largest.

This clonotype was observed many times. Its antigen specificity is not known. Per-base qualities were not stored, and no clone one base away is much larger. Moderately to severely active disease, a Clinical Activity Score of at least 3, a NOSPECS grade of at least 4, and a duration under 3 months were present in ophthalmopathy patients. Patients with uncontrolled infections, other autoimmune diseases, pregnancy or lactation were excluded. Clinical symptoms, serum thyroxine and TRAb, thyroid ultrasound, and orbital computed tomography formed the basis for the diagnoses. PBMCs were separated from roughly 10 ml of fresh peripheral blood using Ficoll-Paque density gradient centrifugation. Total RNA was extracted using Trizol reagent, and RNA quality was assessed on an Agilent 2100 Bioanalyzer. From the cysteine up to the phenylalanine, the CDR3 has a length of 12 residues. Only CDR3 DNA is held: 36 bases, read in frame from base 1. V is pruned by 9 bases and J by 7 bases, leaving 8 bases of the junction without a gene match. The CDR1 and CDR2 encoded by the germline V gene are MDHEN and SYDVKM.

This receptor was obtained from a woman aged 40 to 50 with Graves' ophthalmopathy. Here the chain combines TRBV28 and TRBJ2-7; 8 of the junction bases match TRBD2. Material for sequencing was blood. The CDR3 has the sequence CASTSGKGEQYF. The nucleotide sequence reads TGTGCCAGTACTAGCGGAAAAGGAGAGCAGTACTTC.